A selection of T cell receptor beta chains follows, all from one sample in a study of spatial heterogeneity in lung cancer. One entry per CDR3 protein, called by TCRdb with MiXCR from the 5' RACE reads. The sample carries about 6,900 distinct CDR3 sequences, 3.5% to 5% recorded once. Sequencing used normal lung tissue next to the tumor, obtained at surgery. The receptor set was obtained from a female donor with early-stage non-small cell lung cancer. Each CDR3 is given with its conserved first and last residue. A D gene is named only where the DNA matches it firmly. The size field reads once, few, many or a size class.

d_call j_call v_call clone_size cdr3_aa cdr3_nt
. TRBJ1-5 TRBV19 medium-sized CASTLTGRNQPQHF TGTGCCAGTACACTGACAGGTCGGAATCAGCCCCAGCATTTT
. TRBJ1-2 TRBV7-9 medium-sized CASSLDLYGYTF TGTGCCAGCAGCTTGGACCTGTATGGCTACACCTTC
TRBD2 TRBJ2-3 TRBV2 many CASPLLAGGTDTQYF TGTGCCAGCCCTTTGCTAGCGGGGGGCACAGATACGCAGTATTTT
. TRBJ2-7 TRBV7-6 few CASSLGHGQYF TGTGCCAGCAGCTTAGGACACGGGCAGTACTTC
TRBD2 TRBJ2-7 TRBV29-1 many CSVSGLAGNEQYF TGCAGCGTTTCTGGACTAGCGGGGAACGAGCAGTACTTC
. TRBJ2-1 TRBV29-1 few CSVVPGQNEQFF TGCAGCGTTGTTCCAGGGCAGAATGAGCAGTTCTTC
TRBD2 TRBJ2-1 TRBV5-1 few CASRRASGGAGNEQFF TGCGCCAGCAGACGCGCTAGCGGGGGGGCCGGCAATGAGCAGTTCTTC
. TRBJ2-5 TRBV11-3 many CASSSGPQGQETQYF TGTGCCAGCAGCTCGGGCCCCCAGGGGCAAGAGACCCAGTACTTC
. TRBJ2-1 TRBV11-3 many CASSLDSTDNEQFF TGTGCCAGCAGCTTAGATTCGACGGATAATGAGCAGTTCTTC
. TRBJ1-5 TRBV29-1 medium-sized CSVHSGVRDGNQPQHF TGCAGCGTCCATAGTGGCGTGAGGGACGGCAATCAGCCCCAGCATTTT
. TRBJ2-7 TRBV19 many CASSIEAGYEQYF TGTGCCAGTAGTATAGAGGCCGGCTACGAGCAGTACTTC
TRBD2 TRBJ2-5 TRBV7-2 medium-sized CASSKGLAGGQETQYF TGTGCCAGCAGCAAGGGTCTAGCGGGGGGGCAAGAGACCCAGTACTTC
. TRBJ2-2 TRBV28 many CASSAPGWAGELFF TGTGCCAGCAGTGCCCCAGGATGGGCGGGGGAGCTGTTTTTT
. TRBJ1-1 TRBV5-5 medium-sized CASRMWESNLNTEAFF TGTGCCAGCAGGATGTGGGAGTCCAACTTGAACACTGAAGCTTTCTTT
TRBD2 TRBJ2-7 TRBV29-1 medium-sized CSVVSWAGDEQYF TGCAGCGTTGTTTCCTGGGCGGGGGACGAGCAGTACTTC
. TRBJ2-2 TRBV7-9 many CASSQRLTSAGELFF TGTGCCAGCAGCCAGCGATTGACTTCGGCCGGGGAGCTGTTTTTT
. TRBJ2-3 TRBV2 many CASSETGHTDTQYF TGTGCCAGCAGTGAAACAGGGCACACAGATACGCAGTATTTT
TRBD2 TRBJ2-7 TRBV7-2 many CASSSPSASGGIYEQYF TGTGCCAGCAGCTCCCCTTCAGCTAGCGGGGGGATTTACGAGCAGTACTTC
TRBD2 TRBJ2-1 TRBV3-1 many CASSPGLYGWDEQFF TGTGCCAGCAGCCCGGGACTATACGGTTGGGATGAGCAGTTCTTC
TRBD1 TRBJ1-6 TRBV7-3 many CASSPGGRSPLHF TGTGCCAGCAGCCCAGGGGGCAGGTCACCCCTCCACTTT